The 27 T cell receptor beta chains below were found in one sample sequenced in a study of shared clonotypes between healthy human individuals. Some clones are missing from TCRdb's copy, which holds only in-frame ones; the method was immunoSEQ multiplex PCR. The repertoire includes about 2.1 million clones, more than 85% of them detected once, and more than 1.5% sits in the top ten. CD45RO-negative CD8 cells positively selected for CCR7 made up the naive population, which excluded terminally differentiated effector memory CD45RA+ cells. Sequences were obtained from naive CD8+ T cells from PBMCs. Source of these receptors: a man younger than 35 in good health. Some clones in this sample may be carry-over from other donors' samples.

The V and J genes are TRBV9 and TRBJ2-6; the D gene is possibly TRBD2 (6 bases). The germline gives CDR1 SGDLS, CDR2 YYNGEE. The CDR3 runs to 21 residues. Trimming took off 3 bases at V and 0 bases at J, with 25 bases between the two ends. CDR3 in DNA: TGTGCCAGCAGCGCGAGTCGGGACTCTTCTCTGTATTCCTCTGGGGCCAACGTCCTGACTTTC. It encodes CASSASRDSSLYSSGANVLTF.

The V gene is TRBV6-4, the J gene TRBJ2-7; TRBD1 matches 7 bases. This CDR3 has 17 amino acids. V shed 2 bases and J 4 bases; nucleotides not matched to a gene: 14. Germline CDR1 and CDR2: MRHNA and SNTAGT. CDR3 residues: CASSDNLGTGDRYEQYF. The CDR3 DNA is TGTGCCAGCAGTGACAACCTCGGTACAGGGGACCGATACGAGCAGTACTTC.

The gene calls are TRBV7-3 and TRBJ1-2; a weak D match, TRBD1 (6 bases). With 2 bases removed from V and 6 bases from J, the gap between germline ends came to 25 bases. Looked up from germline, CDR1 is SGHTA and CDR2 is FQGTGA. The CDR3 sequence is 18 residues long. CDR3 coding DNA: TGTGCCAGCAGCTTATTAGGTCGGGGGCTGTCGAGGTTGGATGGCTACACCTTC. It encodes CASSLLGRGLSRLDGYTF.

The V call is TRBV5-4, the J call TRBJ2-1; D unclear. Trimming cost V 0 bases and J 0 bases, with 10 bases left between them. CDR1 SGHNT and CDR2 YYREEE come from the germline V gene (reference sequence). The CDR3 contains 16 residues. The CDR3 nucleotides are TGTGCCAGCAGCTTGGCTATCGCGGCCTCCTACAATGAGCAGTTCTTC. Its protein product is CASSLAIAASYNEQFF.

In its sample, this clone was seen a few times. The J gene is TRBJ1-5, the V gene TRBV4-1, with 7 bases lining up with TRBD1. The V segment lost 2 bases and the J segment 2 bases; nucleotides outside the gene matches: 3. CDR3 length: 15 residues. Per the germline V gene, CDR1 is MGHRA and CDR2 is YSYEKL. This chain's CDR3 is CASSQRGPGNQPQHF. The CDR3 nucleotides read TGCGCCAGCAGCCAAAGGGGGCCTGGCAATCAGCCCCAGCATTTT.

This rearrangement joins TRBV6-1 to TRBJ2-7; TRBD2 aligns across 8 bases. Germline V gene data show CDR1 as MNHNS and CDR2 as SASEGT. This CDR3 comprises 14 residues. J lost 2 bases, V lost 6 bases, and 6 bases had no gene match. The CDR3 nucleotides are TGTGCCAGCAGGCCTATCGGGGGGGCCTACGAGCAGTACTTC. Its translation: CASRPIGGAYEQYF.

V and J are TRBV10-1 and TRBJ2-3; D is uncertain. The V and J ends lost 2 bases and 6 bases respectively, with 9 bases between them. CDR1 is WNHNN, CDR2 SYGVQD, per germline (reference sequence). The CDR3 is made up of 13 amino acids. CDR3: CASSEPGRDTQYF. CDR3 sequence (DNA): TGCGCCAGCAGTGAGCCGGGCCGCGATACGCAGTATTTT.

The rearrangement joins TRBV2 to TRBJ2-5, with TRBD1 as a possible D gene (6 bases). The germline CDR1 and CDR2 sequences are SNHLY and FYNNEI. Trimming took off 7 bases at V and 5 bases at J, with 17 bases between the two ends. The CDR3 length is 14 residues. CDR3 in DNA: TGTGCCAGCAAGGCCGGGACATGGGGGGAGACCCAGTACTTC. Translation gives CASKAGTWGETQYF.

This clone was detected once. The chain has TRBV9 and TRBJ2-3; D is unclear. CDR1 SGDLS and CDR2 YYNGEE come from the germline V gene. Trimming shortened V by 4 bases and J by 3 bases, and 18 bases separated the two germline ends. CDR3 length: 16 amino acids. The CDR3 coding sequence is TGTGCCAGCAGCCAACACGTAGTATGGGAAACAGATACGCAGTATTTT. Its protein product is CASSQHVVWETDTQYF.

Only one count was recorded for this clone. This chain links TRBV7-2 with TRBJ1-4, with no clear D. V was trimmed by 6 bases and J by 5 bases, leaving 16 bases between them. The CDR3 has 15 amino acids. Germline V lookup: CDR1 SGHTA, CDR2 FQGNSA. The chain's CDR3 is CASRPTLAGNEKLFF. The CDR3 DNA is TGTGCCAGCAGGCCGACTTTGGCCGGGAATGAAAAACTGTTTTTT.

The chain combines TRBV13 with TRBJ2-7; D is possibly TRBD2 (5 bases). Germline-derived CDR1 and CDR2 are PRHDT and FYEKMQ (reference sequence). Trimming left V 3 bases short and J 1 base short, with 13 bases between. The CDR3 consists of 15 residues. Written as DNA, the CDR3 is TGTGCCAGCAGCTTCAACGGAGAGGGTTCCTACGAGCAGTACTTC. Translation: CASSFNGEGSYEQYF.

CDR3 sequence (DNA): TGCGCCAGCAGCTTGGATCAGAACACTGAAGCTTTCTTT. This gives the protein CASSLDQNTEAFF. The rearrangement uses TRBV5-1 and TRBJ1-1; D is undetermined. V dropped 0 bases and J dropped 1 base, with 4 bases sitting between them. Germline V CDR1 and CDR2: SGHRS, YFSETQ. CDR3 size: 13 residues.

J is TRBJ2-5 and V is TRBV4-3; 7 positions match TRBD1. TRBJ2-7 matches the DNA end more closely, so the J call is doubtful. The CDR3 is made up of 16 amino acids. Looked up from germline, CDR1 is LGHNA and CDR2 is YSLEER. The CDR3 here is CASSQATGVSTYEQYF. The CDR3 DNA reads TGCGCCAGCAGCCAAGCCACAGGGGTTAGCACCTACGAGCAGTACTTC.

With respect to this clone: Additional DNA sequences in this sample encode the identical CDR3. The chain combines TRBV29-1 with TRBJ2-7, with TRBD2 matching 14 bases. Germline lookup yields CDR1 SQVTM and CDR2 ANQGSEA. The CDR3 sequence is 16 residues long. Trimming took 6 bases from V and 0 from J; bases not matched to a gene: 7. The CDR3 sequence is CSVLGTSGSSSYEQYF. CDR3 coding DNA: TGCAGCGTCCTTGGGACTAGCGGGAGCTCCTCCTACGAGCAGTACTTC.

This chain joins TRBV6-6 and TRBJ2-1; D tentatively fits TRBD1 or TRBD2 (5 bases each). The germline gives CDR1 MNHNY, CDR2 SVGAGI (reference sequence). This CDR3 comprises 16 residues. Deletions cut 2 bases from V and 7 bases from J, with 18 bases between. CDR3 sequence reads: CASSYLGFGAPNEQFF. The CDR3 bases are TGTGCCAGCAGTTACCTAGGGTTCGGGGCCCCAAATGAGCAGTTCTTC.

The gene calls are TRBV7-8 and TRBJ2-2; weak D call: TRBD2 (5 bases). Germline CDR1 and CDR2: SGHVS and FQNEAQ. The CDR3 spans 15 residues. V was trimmed by 2 bases and J by 1 base, leaving 8 bases between them. The CDR3 DNA is TGTGCCAGCAGCTTATACCGGGAGAACACCGGGGAGCTGTTTTTT. Its protein product is CASSLYRENTGELFF.

The chain combines TRBV7-8 with TRBJ1-3; a weak D match, TRBD1 (5 bases). CDR3 length: 16 amino acids. The ends were cut back, 5 bases at V and 0 bases at J, with 14 bases in the middle. CDR1 and CDR2 from the germline V gene are SGHVS and FQNEAQ. The CDR3 DNA sequence: TGTGCCAGCAGCGGAGCCGGGGGACTCTCTGGAAACACCATATATTTT. It codes for CASSGAGGLSGNTIYF.

Concerning this clone: Additional DNA sequences in this sample encode the identical CDR3. The CDR3 reads CASSLQGEQYF. The CDR3 nucleotides are TGTGCCAGCAGCTTGCAGGGCGAGCAGTACTTC. This rearrangement joins TRBV5-6 to TRBJ2-7, with D perhaps TRBD1 (5 bases). Trimming pared 1 base from V and 6 bases from J, leaving 5 bases between. The CDR3 loop spans 11 amino acids. Germline CDR1 reads SGHDT; CDR2 reads YYEEEE.

A note on this clone: At the DNA level, this CDR3 is encoded by other sequences in the same sample as well. The V call is TRBV27, the J call TRBJ2-1, with D unclear. The CDR3 contains 12 residues. V lost 4 bases and J 6 bases, leaving 7 bases between the germline ends. Germline values: CDR1 MNHEY, CDR2 SMNVEV (reference sequence). In DNA form, the CDR3 reads TGTGCCAGCAGTTCTTTGTCCAATGAGCAGTTCTTC. Protein sequence: CASSSLSNEQFF.

The V call is TRBV9, the J call TRBJ1-1; D unresolved. Germline V gives CDR1 SGDLS, CDR2 YYNGEE. Trimming pared 0 bases from V and 8 bases from J, leaving 8 bases between. The CDR3 covers 12 residues. CDR3 sequence (DNA): TGTGCCAGCAGCGTAGGGACGAAAGAAGCTTTCTTT. Translated, it gives CASSVGTKEAFF. Full variable domain (missing parts from reference TRBV9 and TRBJ1-1): DSGVTQTPKHLITATGQRVTLRCSPRSGDLSVYWYQQSLDQGLQFLIQYYNGEERAKGNILERFSAQQFPDLHSELNLSSLELGDSALYFCASSVGTKEAFFGQGTRLTVV.

With regard to this clone: Other nucleotide sequences in the sample specify the same CDR3. The chain carries TRBV27 and TRBJ2-7, with 11 bases matching TRBD2. V shed 5 bases, J shed 1 base, and the junction held 7 bases outside the gene matches. The CDR3 is 16 amino acids. Germline-derived CDR1 and CDR2 are MNHEY and SMNVEV (reference sequence). CDR3 coding DNA: TGTGCCAGCAGTCTCCTCCTAGCGGGAGGATCCTACGAGCAGTACTTC. Translating gives CASSLLLAGGSYEQYF.

Points on this clone: This same CDR3 is encoded by further DNA sequences in the sample. The CDR3 region is CASSSGTGSSYEQYF. As DNA, the CDR3 is TGTGCCAGCAGTTCCGGGACAGGGAGCTCCTACGAGCAGTACTTC. The chain is built from TRBV28 and TRBJ2-7, with TRBD1 matching over 9 bases. The germline V gene has CDR1 MDHEN and CDR2 SYDVKM. CDR3 length: 15 residues. J lost 0 bases, V lost 4 bases, and 4 bases had no gene match.

The genes are TRBV15 and TRBJ2-2, with TRBD2 matching over 7 bases. V gave up 6 bases and J gave up 6 bases; unmatched junction bases: 4. The CDR3 length is 13 residues. Germline loops: CDR1 LNHNV, CDR2 YYDKDF (reference sequence). The CDR3 loop is CATRFGGAGELFF. The CDR3 DNA reads as TGTGCCACCAGGTTTGGGGGGGCCGGGGAGCTGTTTTTT. The entire variable domain, with the rest obtained from reference TRBV15 and TRBJ2-2, is as follows: DAMVIQNPRYQVTQFGKPVTLSCSQTLNHNVMYWYQQKSSQAPKLLFHYYDKDFNNEADTPDNFQSRRPNTSFCFLDIRSPGLGDTAMYLCATRFGGAGELFFGEGSRLTVL.

This chain connects TRBV5-8 to TRBJ1-1, with D possibly matching TRBD1 (6 bases). The V and J ends lost 3 bases and 4 bases respectively, with 13 bases between them. Germline values: CDR1 SGHTS, CDR2 YDEGEE. The CDR3 runs 14 residues. As DNA, the CDR3 is TGTGCCAGCAGCTCGGGACACTGGGGCACTGAAGCTTTCTTT. It codes for CASSSGHWGTEAFF.

The gene calls are TRBV2 and TRBJ2-3, with TRBD2 matching 10 bases. J was trimmed by 2 bases and V by 7 bases; bases with no gene match: 15. The CDR3 extends over 18 amino acids. The germline gives CDR1 SNHLY, CDR2 FYNNEI. In DNA, the CDR3 is TGTGCCAGCATCCTCGGGGTAGCGGGAGGCCAACCCACAGATACGCAGTATTTT. Translated: CASILGVAGGQPTDTQYF.

The V gene is TRBV4-2, the J gene TRBJ2-1; D is tentatively TRBD1 or TRBD2 (6 bases each). The CDR3 is 16 amino acids. From germline, CDR1 is LGHNA and CDR2 YNFKEQ. V lost 1 base and J 4 bases, leaving 14 bases between the germline ends. This chain's CDR3 is CASSQVLGGTYNEQFF. CDR3 DNA sequence: TGTGCCAGCAGCCAAGTGTTAGGGGGGACATACAATGAGCAGTTCTTC.

The chain uses TRBV7-8 and TRBJ2-3, with 14 bases aligning to TRBD2. In germline, CDR1 is SGHVS, CDR2 FQNEAQ. The CDR3 contains 19 residues. After removal of 3 bases from V and 2 bases from J, the junction contained 10 bases not matched to a gene. CDR3 DNA: TGTGCCAGCAGCTTTGGACTAGCGGGAGGACCCCCACACACAGATACGCAGTATTTT. It specifies CASSFGLAGGPPHTDTQYF.